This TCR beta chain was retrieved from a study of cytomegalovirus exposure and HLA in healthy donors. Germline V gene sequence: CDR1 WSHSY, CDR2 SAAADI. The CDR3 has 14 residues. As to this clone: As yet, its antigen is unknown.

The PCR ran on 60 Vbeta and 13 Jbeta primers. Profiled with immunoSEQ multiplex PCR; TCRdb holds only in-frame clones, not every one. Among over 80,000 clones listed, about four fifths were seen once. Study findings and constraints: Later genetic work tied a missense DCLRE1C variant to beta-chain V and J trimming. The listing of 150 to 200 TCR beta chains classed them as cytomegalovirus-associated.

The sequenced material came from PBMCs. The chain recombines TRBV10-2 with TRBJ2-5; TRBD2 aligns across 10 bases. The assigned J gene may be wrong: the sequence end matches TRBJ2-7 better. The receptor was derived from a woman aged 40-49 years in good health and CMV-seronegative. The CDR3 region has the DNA TGCGCCAGCGCCCCTAGCGGGAGAGTGAACGAGCAGTACTTC. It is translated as CASAPSGRVNEQYF.